This paragraph covers one T cell receptor (beta chain) sequence. The sample holds a few counts of this clonotype. Its antigen specificity is not known. The record has no base qualities; no much larger clone is one base away. The sample's time point label is to be understood as: sample taken at primary tumor resection. Samples were obtained from around 72 patients with early-stage, untreated non-small cell lung cancer from the lung TRACERx cohort. Whole RNA extracted from tumor and nontumor lung tissue, or from cryopreserved PBMC samples, was used for TCR sequencing without cell sorting. Only patients with enough RNA available from two or more tumor regions were chosen for TCR sequencing. A lung pathologist reviewed the tumor and adjacent nontumor lung specimens before the specimens were selected. This record belongs to a study of spatial heterogeneity in lung cancer (dated by TCRdb to between 2019 and 2020). Context from the whole study: Beta-chain transcripts were consistently detected in greater numbers than alpha-chain transcripts, which likely reflected higher beta-chain transcript abundance. In tumor regions, TCR transcript counts showed a strong correlation with a T cell transcriptional module score from matched bulk RNA-seq. TCR alpha and beta repertoires were quantitatively compared across multiple tumor regions, matched nontumor lung and blood in non-small cell lung cancer. Both alpha and beta chains were TCR-sequenced in about 240 tumor regions, 64 matched nontumor lung samples and some 56 PBMC samples obtained at surgery. Nonsynonymous mutation counts, determined by whole-exome sequencing of tumor tissue, were related to features of the TCR repertoire. In the raw uncorrected reads, each unique combination of TCR and UMI appeared on average more than ten times.

The CDR3 spans 14 residues, from the cysteine through the phenylalanine. Only CDR3 DNA is held: 42 bases, read in frame from base 1. V and J lose 4 bases and 1 base, and a span of 11 bases separates them. Looking up the germline V gene yields CDR1 SGHTA and CDR2 FQGNSA. The library was built by means of 5' RACE. The instrument given in TCRdb is NextSeq 500. In the TCR library protocol, a unique molecular identifier was attached to each TCR cDNA molecule so that PCR and sequencing errors could be corrected. In the paper's pipeline: Decombinator tools were used for TCR identification, UMI-based error correction and CDR3 extraction. TCRs above a frequency of 2 per 1,000, corresponding to the top 1% of the tumor frequency distribution, were defined as expanded. Expanded tumor TCRs were classed as regional if statistically deemed absent (corrected P<0.05) from at least one tumor region, otherwise ubiquitous. Each repertoire was subsampled 100 times to 5,000 TCRs, after which Renyi diversity was computed with the R vegan package. CDR3 similarity networks were constructed using string-kernel similarity of amino acid triplets, with links drawn between CDR3s whose pairwise similarity was above 0.82. TCRdb reran the public reads through fastp at Q25 and MiXCR, keeping productive beta chains. One record per CDR3 amino acid sequence lists the most common genes and DNA. The V and J calls reflect TCRdb's pipeline rather than the authors' work. Here the sample has about 23,000 distinct CDR3 sequences; about 6% occur a single time. In total, the top ten clones hold about 9.4% of the sample.

Results the study describes overall, beyond this receptor: Additional single-cell paired TCR alpha and beta sequencing was considered necessary to confirm, at a functional level, the hypothesis that regional TCRs recognize regional mutations. The number of expanded intratumoral alpha and beta TCRs correlated with the tumor nonsynonymous mutation count. TCR-seq coverage of tumor T cells was estimated to be only approximately 7.3% for alpha chains and about 13% for beta chains. Counts of ubiquitous and regional expanded TCRs were found to correlate with counts of ubiquitous and regional nonsynonymous mutations, respectively.

The sequence came from a male donor with early-stage non-small cell lung cancer. The chain uses TRBV7-2 and TRBJ2-7, with the D gene call left open. The sample consisted of lung tumor tissue, taken at surgery. CDR3 loop: CASSSNSRSYEQYF. The DNA sequence is as follows: TGTGCCAGCAGCTCCAACTCGAGGTCCTACGAGCAGTACTTC.